The source of this T cell receptor (beta chain) is a study of blood T cell repertoires in COVID-19. Turning to the study itself: Sites across the United States, Italy and Spain contributed samples from acute and convalescent COVID-19. PBMCs, B-cell-depleted T cells, or T cells were the source of the cDNA or gDNA that made up the material.

Clones were sequenced by immunoSEQ multiplex PCR, and TCRdb holds only the in-frame ones, with some missing. The sample has some 260,000 clones, approximately 90% seen once. From germline, CDR1 is MNHEY and CDR2 SVGAGI. This CDR3 has 15 residues. V was pared by 5 bases and J by 7 bases, with 12 bases of the junction left unmatched. Those enrolled in Seattle joined during active infection and were followed longitudinally afterward. The chain links TRBV6-5 to TRBJ1-2; 8 bases match TRBD1. This receptor was identified in a woman aged 25 to 39 with COVID-19, enrolled during active disease. Sequencing was carried out using peripheral blood. Written as DNA, the CDR3 is TGTGCCAGCAGTCTTCCCCCCCAACAGGGGGGTGGCTACACCTTC. It encodes CASSLPPQQGGGYTF.